The 26 T cell receptor beta chains listed next were all sequenced from one sample in a study of blood T cell repertoires in COVID-19. The repertoire was sequenced with immunoSEQ multiplex PCR; TCRdb's copy has only in-frame clones and lacks some. The sample consists of over 120,000 clones, about four fifths of them appearing once. The specimen sequenced was peripheral blood. The receptors stem from a man between 65 and 85 years old who had recovered from COVID-19.

This clone has only one observation. J is TRBJ2-1 and V is TRBV10-2, with D unclear. Trimming took 0 bases from V and 10 from J, leaving 16 bases between them. CDR3 size: 15 residues. Per germline, CDR1 WSHSY and CDR2 SAAADI. For the CDR3, the DNA is TGCGCCAGCAGTGAGTCGAAAACGGCTAGAATGGAGCAGTTCTTC. This sequence encodes CASSESKTARMEQFF.

V and J are TRBV9 and TRBJ1-2; D remains ambiguous. CDR3 size: 14 residues. Germline V CDR1 and CDR2: SGDLS, YYNGEE. Between the trimmed V and J ends, which lost 1 base and 2 bases, there was a span of 9 bases. The CDR3 spells CASSVSEANYGYTF. CDR3 in DNA: TGTGCCAGCAGCGTAAGCGAAGCCAACTATGGCTACACCTTC.

The chain's CDR3 is CASSLALGQGYFSYNEQFF. The CDR3 coding sequence is TGTGCCAGCAGCTTGGCCCTGGGACAGGGATACTTCTCCTACAATGAGCAGTTCTTC. V and J are TRBV5-6 and TRBJ2-1, with 9 bases lining up with TRBD1. CDR1 and CDR2 (germline): SGHDT, YYEEEE. The CDR3 extends over 19 amino acids. The V and J ends lost 0 bases and 0 bases, in that order; junction bases with no gene match: 10.

This clone was seen only once. The rearrangement joins TRBV9 to TRBJ1-3; D is undetermined. Germline loops: CDR1 SGDLS, CDR2 YYNGEE. This CDR3 contains 15 residues. V was trimmed by 3 bases and J by 2 bases, leaving 12 bases between them. The CDR3 loop reads CASSGERLAGNTIYF. The DNA of the CDR3 is TGTGCCAGCAGCGGGGAGAGGTTAGCTGGAAACACCATATATTTT.

The CDR3 loop reads CASSGSRTRLSGEQFF. DNA for the CDR3: TGTGCCAGCAGCGGATCTCGGACTCGCCTTTCGGGAGAGCAGTTCTTC. The genes are TRBV3-1 (or the pseudogene TRBV3-2) and TRBJ2-1; TRBD2 is a possible D gene (5 bases). V was cut by 5 bases and J by 10 bases, with 24 bases left in between. CDR3 length equals 16 residues. Germline V gene data show CDR1 as LGHDT and CDR2 as YNNKEL (reference sequence).

This clone has just a few counts. Other nucleotide sequences in the sample specify the same CDR3. This CDR3 reads CASSLSRVTEAFF. In DNA form, the CDR3 reads TGTGCCAGCAGCTTATCCAGGGTCACTGAAGCTTTCTTT. The chain combines TRBV7-2 with TRBJ1-1, with D possibly being TRBD1 (5 bases). The germline V and J ends were trimmed by 2 bases and 4 bases, with 8 bases remaining between them. The CDR3 runs to 13 residues. The germline gives CDR1 SGHTA, CDR2 FQGNSA.

This sequence joins TRBV10-3 and TRBJ2-1; TRBD1 matches at 11 bases. Germline V CDR1 and CDR2: ENHRY, SYGVKD. The CDR3 spans 12 residues. V gave up 9 bases and J gave up 8 bases; unmatched junction bases: 3. Written as DNA, the CDR3 is TGTGCCATTGGACAGGGGGCGGATGAGCAGTTCTTC. Translating gives CAIGQGADEQFF.

V is TRBV12-3 or TRBV12-4 and J is TRBJ2-2; unclear D gene. This CDR3 is built from 11 residues. Trimming shortened V by 4 bases and J by 7 bases, and 4 bases separated the two germline ends. The CDR3 DNA sequence: TGTGCCAGCAGTTCGAGCGGGGAGCTGTTTTTT. Translated: CASSSSGELFF.

The table lists this clone with a few counts. This chain uses TRBV5-1 with TRBJ2-1, with a weak D call TRBD1 (5 bases). CDR1 SGHRS and CDR2 YFSETQ come from the germline V gene. The CDR3 extends over 17 amino acids. The ends were cut back, 3 bases at V and 10 bases at J, with 26 bases in the middle. In DNA, the CDR3 is TGCGCCAGCAGCTCAAATCCAGGGTATACCTTAGGTGGGGAGCAGTTCTTC. Protein sequence: CASSSNPGYTLGGEQFF.

This chain uses TRBV6-5 with TRBJ2-3, with D maybe TRBD1 (5 bases). V shed 0 bases and J shed 6 bases, with 10 bases lying between them. The CDR3 covers 14 residues. Germline CDR1 and CDR2: MNHEY and SVGAGI. CDR3 sequence: CASSYSQGRDTQYF. The CDR3 nucleotides read TGTGCCAGCAGTTACTCGCAGGGCAGGGATACGCAGTATTTT.

This chain links TRBV3-1 (or the pseudogene TRBV3-2) with TRBJ1-1, with a possible D match to TRBD1 (6 bases). Germline loops: CDR1 LGHDT, CDR2 YNNKEL (reference sequence). The germline V and J ends were trimmed by 3 bases and 1 base, with 12 bases remaining between them. This CDR3 spans 15 amino acids. In DNA form, the CDR3 reads TGTGCCAGCAGCCAGAGACAGGTGACGAACACTGAAGCTTTCTTT. Translation: CASSQRQVTNTEAFF.

V gene TRBV3-1 (or the pseudogene TRBV3-2) combines with J gene TRBJ2-3; 8 bases line up with TRBD1. This CDR3 has 17 amino acids. From germline, CDR1 is LGHDT and CDR2 YNNKEL (reference sequence). V shed 0 bases and J 3 bases; nucleotides not matched to a gene: 8. The CDR3 nucleotides are TGTGCCAGCAGCCAAGACGGGGCAGGGGGCCGGACAGATACGCAGTATTTT. It yields the protein CASSQDGAGGRTDTQYF.

At least ten counts were recorded for this clone. The chain joins TRBV2 to TRBJ1-5, with TRBD1 matching over 9 bases. Germline V gene data show CDR1 as SNHLY and CDR2 as FYNNEI. Germline trimming cut 5 bases from V and 6 bases from J; bases unmatched to any gene: 5. This CDR3 comprises 14 residues. In DNA, the CDR3 is TGTGCCAGCAGTTCCGGGACAGGGCGTCAGCCCCAGCATTTT. Translating it yields CASSSGTGRQPQHF.

The chain employs TRBV2 and TRBJ2-7; 7 bases agree with TRBD1. There are 15 residues in the CDR3. V was clipped by 0 bases and J by 2 bases; unmatched bases: 4. Germline CDR1 and CDR2: SNHLY and FYNNEI. The DNA of the CDR3 is TGTGCCAGCAGTGAAGCGCGGACAGGTACCTACGAGCAGTACTTC. This sequence encodes CASSEARTGTYEQYF.

The V gene is TRBV19, the J gene TRBJ2-2; D is uncertain. Trimming stripped 0 bases from V and 5 bases from J, with 4 bases between. The CDR3 sequence is 13 residues long. The germline V gene has CDR1 LNHDA and CDR2 SQIVND (reference sequence). The chain's CDR3 is CASSIDVTGELFF. The DNA of the CDR3 is TGTGCCAGTAGTATAGACGTTACCGGGGAGCTGTTTTTT.

This clone was seen once. This chain uses TRBV10-3 with TRBJ2-7; D gene ambiguous. Per germline, CDR1 ENHRY and CDR2 SYGVKD. V was pared by 6 bases and J by 1 base, with 13 bases between. The CDR3 runs to 14 residues. CDR3 loop: CAISSGSISYEQYF. For the CDR3, the DNA is TGTGCCATCAGCTCCGGGTCCATATCCTACGAGCAGTACTTC.

The V call is TRBV4-1, the J call TRBJ2-2; the match to TRBD2 covers 10 bases. There are 16 residues in the CDR3. V was pared by 4 bases and J by 6 bases, with 8 bases of the junction left unmatched. Germline lookup yields CDR1 MGHRA and CDR2 YSYEKL. The chain's CDR3 is CASSRSGLAQPGELFF. As DNA, the CDR3 is TGCGCCAGCAGCCGATCGGGACTAGCGCAACCCGGGGAGCTGTTTTTT.

The gene calls are TRBV3-1 (or the pseudogene TRBV3-2) and TRBJ1-2; TRBD1 might be the D (6 bases). The CDR3 has 16 residues. Germline loops: CDR1 LGHDT, CDR2 YNNKEL (reference sequence). V was shortened by 4 bases and J by 4 bases, with 19 bases between the two germline ends. CDR3 loop: CASSPGGGTRFYGYTF. In DNA form, the CDR3 reads TGTGCCAGCAGCCCTGGGGGGGGGACACGGTTCTATGGCTACACCTTC.

This clone was observed once. The chain has TRBV28 and TRBJ2-7, with TRBD1 as a possible D gene (6 bases). Trimming removed 4 bases at V and 0 bases at J, with 10 bases between. Per the germline V gene, CDR1 is MDHEN and CDR2 is SYDVKM. The CDR3 spans 14 residues. CDR3 DNA sequence: TGTGCCAGCAGTTGGGACACGAGCTCCTACGAGCAGTACTTC. It yields the protein CASSWDTSSYEQYF.

This clone has only a few counts. This chain joins TRBV6-5 and TRBJ1-6; TRBD1 might be the D (6 bases). Germline lookup yields CDR1 MNHEY and CDR2 SVGAGI. Trimming took 6 bases from V and 5 from J, leaving 11 bases between them. The length of the CDR3 is 14 residues. The CDR3 sequence is CASSNRQDNSPLHF. Written as DNA, the CDR3 is TGTGCCAGCAGCAACCGACAGGATAATTCACCCCTCCACTTT.

This chain's CDR3 is CASSLKASGSEQFF. CDR3 DNA: TGTGCCAGCAGCTTAAAGGCTAGCGGGAGCGAGCAGTTCTTC. The chain uses TRBV7-3 and TRBJ2-1; 10 bases line up with TRBD2. The CDR3 is 14 residues long. Germline V gene data show CDR1 as SGHTA and CDR2 as FQGTGA. The V segment lost 1 base and the J segment 10 bases; nucleotides outside the gene matches: 4. The full variable domain, with the rest looked up from reference TRBV7-3 and TRBJ2-1, is GAGVSQTPSNKVTEKGKYVELRCDPISGHTALYWYRQSLGQGPEFLIYFQGTGAADDSGLPNDRFFAVRPEGSVSTLKIQRTERGDSAVYLCASSLKASGSEQFFGPGTRLTVL.

This rearrangement joins TRBV3-1 (or the pseudogene TRBV3-2) to TRBJ2-7; 8 positions match TRBD2. The CDR3 is made up of 14 amino acids. The V and J ends lost 4 bases and 6 bases, in that order; junction bases with no gene match: 8. Germline CDR1 reads LGHDT; CDR2 reads YNNKEL (reference sequence). CDR3 DNA: TGTGCCAGCAGCCGAACCGGGGGGGACGCCGAGCAGTACTTC. Translation gives CASSRTGGDAEQYF.

J is TRBJ2-5 and V is TRBV9; D is undetermined. Germline V gene sequence: CDR1 SGDLS, CDR2 YYNGEE. The CDR3 loop spans 15 amino acids. V was shortened by 0 bases and J by 5 bases, with 14 bases between the two germline ends. Here the CDR3 reads CASSVAYSRVETQYF. CDR3 coding DNA: TGTGCCAGCAGCGTAGCTTACTCCCGTGTCGAGACCCAGTACTTC.

The V and J genes are TRBV12-3 or TRBV12-4 and TRBJ2-1; 9 bases agree with TRBD1. The CDR3 spans 13 residues. With 8 bases clipped from V and 6 bases from J, the junction kept 5 bases outside the gene matches. The CDR3 coding sequence is TGTGCCAGCCGTCGGGACAGGGTCAATGAGCAGTTCTTC. It translates to CASRRDRVNEQFF.

The V and J genes are TRBV21-1 and TRBJ2-7; TRBD1, as called in the table, went unchecked against the DNA. TRBV21-1 is recorded as a pseudogene. The CDR3 spans 16 residues. For the CDR3, the DNA is TGTGCCAGCTACCGCCCCCCAGACATTCCTACCTACGAGCAGTACTTC. Its translation: CASYRPPDIPTYEQYF.

The genes are TRBV7-8 and TRBJ2-5, with 7 bases fitting TRBD1. This CDR3 is built from 15 residues. V gave up 5 bases and J gave up 9 bases; unmatched junction bases: 15. Per the germline V gene, CDR1 is SGHVS and CDR2 is FQNEAQ. CDR3 residues: CASSPQGRASMAQYF. The CDR3 DNA is TGTGCCAGCAGCCCACAGGGGCGGGCAAGTATGGCCCAGTACTTC.